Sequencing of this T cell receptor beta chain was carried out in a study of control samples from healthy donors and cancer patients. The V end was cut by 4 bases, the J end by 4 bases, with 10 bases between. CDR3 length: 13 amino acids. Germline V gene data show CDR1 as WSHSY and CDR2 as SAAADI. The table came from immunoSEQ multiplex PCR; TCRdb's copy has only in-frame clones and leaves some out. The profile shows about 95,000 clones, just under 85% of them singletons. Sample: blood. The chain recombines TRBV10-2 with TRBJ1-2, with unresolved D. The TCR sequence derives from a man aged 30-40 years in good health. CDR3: CASSVAGSYGYTF. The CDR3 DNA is TGCGCCAGCAGTGTGGCGGGCAGCTATGGCTACACCTTC.